This record concerns one T cell receptor (beta chain) sequence. Its antigen is unknown. This sample is part of a study of T cell responses to AZD1222 COVID-19 vaccine. About the study: Whether given at about 4 or about 12 weeks, second doses were pooled.

The CDR3 spans 20 residues. Germline V gene sequence: CDR1 SGHTS, CDR2 YDEGEE. V gave up 0 bases and J gave up 6 bases; unmatched junction bases: 17. The data were produced by immunoSEQ multiplex PCR, yet TCRdb's version contains in-frame clones alone and is incomplete. The data contain under 150,000 clones, 93% of them singletons. Study-wide results and caveats: No day 14 peak samples; only post-peak repertoires were characterized. White British donors predominated, females outnumbered males, and clonal diversity was possibly underestimated. Two AZD1222 doses significantly raised spike-specific TCR breadth and depth over controls.

This chain connects TRBV5-8 to TRBJ2-1; 11 bases fit TRBD2. Sequencing was performed on peripheral blood, taken on day 0 of AZD1222 vaccination. The clonotype originates from an adult in good health. The CDR3 loop is CASSLAGLAGGGKGANEQFF. DNA of the CDR3: TGTGCCAGCAGCTTGGCCGGGCTAGCGGGAGGAGGCAAGGGGGCCAATGAGCAGTTCTTC.